The present entry profiles one TCR beta chain with its context. Its specificity is unknown. This sample is drawn from a study of PD-L1 blockade in urothelial cancer. The wider study: Blood was tested 3 weeks (second dose) and 6 weeks into treatment.

Only in-frame clones appear in the TCRdb table, and some are missing; sequencing was by immunoSEQ multiplex PCR. The sample contains 25,000 to 35,000 clones, about nine tenths of which appear only once. Study-wide findings and caveats: Below-median pretreatment blood TCR clonality was a predictor of better survival.

The TCR originated in a man aged 50-59 years with urothelial cancer. The sample here was PBMCs, taken around atezolizumab (anti-PD-L1) treatment.

Here the CDR3 reads CASSITGNTEAFF. The DNA of the CDR3 is TGTGCCAGTAGTATAACGGGGAACACTGAAGCTTTCTTT. V is TRBV19 and J is TRBJ1-1; D is undetermined. There are 13 residues in the CDR3. V lost 2 bases and J 1 base, leaving 5 bases between the germline ends. Germline loops: CDR1 LNHDA, CDR2 SQIVND (reference sequence).